A single sample gave rise to the 22 T cell receptor beta chains below, sequenced in a study of CD8+ T cells in alopecia areata. RNA extraction and reverse transcription yielded cDNA as sequencing template. The table came from immunoSEQ multiplex PCR; TCRdb's copy has only in-frame clones and leaves some out. The data show over 200,000 clones, more than 45% seen once. The material sequenced was CD4+ T cells sorted from blood, taken at week 0. These receptors all come from a human donor with alopecia areata.

The rearrangement links TRBV30 to TRBJ1-2, with D unclear. V was shortened by 5 bases and J by 8 bases, with 12 bases between the two germline ends. The CDR3 has 11 amino acids. Per the germline V gene, CDR1 is GTSNPN and CDR2 is SVGIG (reference sequence). As DNA, the CDR3 is TGTGCCTGGTCCCCAGCTTCCGGCTACACCTTC. Amino acids: CAWSPASGYTF.

This chain links TRBV11-2 with TRBJ2-2, with D hard to call. Looked up from germline, CDR1 is SGHAT and CDR2 is FQNNGV. The CDR3 has 14 amino acids. V was pared by 2 bases and J by 6 bases, with 10 bases between. DNA for the CDR3: TGTGCCAGCAGCTTAATATCCCCTCCCGGGGAGCTGTTTTTT. This gives the protein CASSLISPPGELFF.

This clone was seen a few times. J is TRBJ1-4 and V is TRBV6-1, with TRBD1 identical over 9 bases. The trim removed 10 bases at V and 8 bases at J, leaving 11 bases unmatched. The CDR3 runs 14 residues. Looked up from germline, CDR1 is MNHNS and CDR2 is SASEGT. The CDR3 nucleotides read TGTGCCACCCTAAAGGGGGACAGGGACGAAAAACTGTTTTTT. As protein: CATLKGDRDEKLFF.

This chain joins TRBV7-3 and TRBJ2-1, with D unresolved. The CDR3 contains 10 residues. Per germline, CDR1 SGHTA and CDR2 FQGTGA. The V gene lost 5 bases and the J gene lost 8 bases, with 4 bases spanning the gap. The CDR3 bases are TGTGCCAGCAGCCTACATGAGCAGTTCTTC. This gives the protein CASSLHEQFF.

This clone was seen a few times. The chain couples TRBV7-9 to TRBJ1-1, with D tentatively TRBD1 (6 bases). CDR3 size: 13 residues. Germline V gene sequence: CDR1 SEHNR, CDR2 FQNEAQ (reference sequence). V lost 5 bases to trimming and J lost 3 bases, with 10 bases between them. In DNA, the CDR3 is TGTGCCAGCAGCACAGGGATGGACACTGAAGCTTTCTTT. It codes for CASSTGMDTEAFF.

The sample holds a few counts of this clone. This rearrangement joins TRBV7-2 to TRBJ2-5; D is ambiguous. Germline V CDR1 and CDR2: SGHTA, FQGNSA. The CDR3 consists of 13 residues. The V end lost 4 bases, the J end lost 5 bases, and 11 bases lay between the germline ends. The CDR3 bases are TGTGCCAGCAGCTCCTATGTCGTTGAGACCCAGTACTTC. Amino acids: CASSSYVVETQYF. The complete variable domain, with remaining parts taken from reference TRBV7-2 and TRBJ2-5, reads GAGVSQSPSNKVTEKGKDVELRCDPISGHTALYWYRQSLGQGLEFLIYFQGNSAPDKSGLPSDRFSAERTGGSVSTLTIQRTQQEDSAVYLCASSSYVVETQYFGPGTRLLVL.

The table lists this clone with a count of one. V gene TRBV29-1 combines with J gene TRBJ2-7, with 7 bases fitting TRBD2. V dropped 4 bases and J dropped 2; count of bases not matched to a gene: 2. The CDR3 is 12 residues long. CDR1 is SQVTM and CDR2 is ANQGSEA in the germline V gene. The CDR3 DNA reads TGCAGCGTTGTAAGCGGGGCCTACGAGCAGTACTTC. It is translated as CSVVSGAYEQYF.

The genes are TRBV9 and TRBJ2-1, with 8 bases fitting TRBD2. V was clipped by 4 bases and J by 7 bases; unmatched bases: 13. Germline assignment: CDR1 SGDLS and CDR2 YYNGEE. The CDR3 is made up of 16 amino acids. Here the CDR3 DNA reads TGTGCCAGCAGCAAGAGGACTAGCAAAACGGGAAATGAGCAGTTCTTC. Residues: CASSKRTSKTGNEQFF.

As regards this clone: Other DNA variants within this sample encode the same CDR3. This chain links TRBV5-1 with TRBJ2-3; TRBD1 aligns across 9 bases. Trimming removed 4 bases from V and 0 bases from J; junction bases left unmatched: 3. The germline CDR1 and CDR2 sequences are SGHRS and YFSETQ. The CDR3 extends over 15 amino acids. CDR3 sequence: CASSLGQGSTDTQYF. CDR3 nucleotide sequence: TGCGCCAGCAGCCTGGGACAGGGAAGCACAGATACGCAGTATTTT.

This clone was observed a few times. V is TRBV14 and J is TRBJ1-1; 7 bases are shared with TRBD1. The CDR3 contains 14 residues. Germline V gene lookup returns CDR1 SGHDN and CDR2 FVKESK. Trimming removed 4 bases from V and 8 bases from J; junction bases left unmatched: 10. The chain's CDR3 is CASSPQPPTGEAFF. In DNA, the CDR3 is TGTGCCAGCAGCCCTCAACCCCCGACAGGGGAAGCTTTCTTT.

The CDR3 nucleotides read TGTGCCAGCAGCTTCGGCAGGGTCACTGAAGCTTTCTTT. Protein: CASSFGRVTEAFF. J is TRBJ1-1 and V is TRBV11-2; maybe TRBD1 (5 bases). Germline V CDR1 and CDR2: SGHAT, FQNNGV. The CDR3 length is 13 residues. Trimming stripped 3 bases from V and 4 bases from J, with 9 bases between.

This clone showed up just a few times. The chain recombines TRBV19 with TRBJ2-3; no definite D call. Germline values: CDR1 LNHDA, CDR2 SQIVND (reference sequence). Trimming removed 1 base from V and 0 bases from J, with 5 bases in between. The CDR3 sequence is 14 residues long. Here the CDR3 reads CASSIAQSTDTQYF. The CDR3 bases are TGTGCCAGTAGTATAGCACAGAGCACAGATACGCAGTATTTT.

This clone showed up just a few times. The chain is built from TRBV29-1 and TRBJ1-1; maybe TRBD1 (5 bases). V was clipped by 6 bases and J by 0 bases, with 11 bases between them. The CDR3 sequence is 13 residues long. Looked up from germline, CDR1 is SQVTM and CDR2 is ANQGSEA. The CDR3: CSVAGSLNTEAFF. The CDR3 DNA is TGCAGCGTGGCAGGGAGTCTGAACACTGAAGCTTTCTTT.

This clone has only a few counts. For the CDR3, the DNA is TGTGCCAGCAGTTCTGGGGCCAACGTCCTGACTTTC. Its protein is CASSSGANVLTF. The chain carries TRBV28 and TRBJ2-6; D gene ambiguous. V lost 4 bases and J lost 2, with 0 bases in between. This CDR3 has 12 amino acids. The germline gives CDR1 MDHEN, CDR2 SYDVKM.

The chain links TRBV10-3 to TRBJ2-1; 7 bases map to TRBD1. This CDR3 region has 12 residues. From germline, CDR1 is ENHRY and CDR2 SYGVKD. CDR3: CATAGGYNEQFF. DNA of the CDR3: TGTGCTACGGCAGGGGGCTACAATGAGCAGTTCTTC.

The chain is built from TRBV19 and TRBJ1-5, with D maybe TRBD1 (5 bases). Germline-derived CDR1 and CDR2 are LNHDA and SQIVND (reference sequence). CDR3 length: 16 residues. V was trimmed by 7 bases and J by 0 bases, leaving 16 bases between them. CDR3 sequence (DNA): TGTGCCAGTAACAAGGGGCGGCAGATTAGCAATCAGCCCCAGCATTTT. Translating gives CASNKGRQISNQPQHF. Full variable domain (outside the CDR3, taken from reference TRBV19 and TRBJ1-5): DGGITQSPKYLFRKEGQNVTLSCEQNLNHDAMYWYRQDPGQGLRLIYYSQIVNDFQKGDIAEGYSVSREKKESFPLTVTSAQKNPTAFYLCASNKGRQISNQPQHFGDGTRLSIL.

CDR3 sequence (DNA): TGTGCCAGTAATGATCGCGGCGTTAATTCACCCCTCCACTTT. Translation gives CASNDRGVNSPLHF. V usage is TRBV19 and J usage is TRBJ1-6; D is uncertain. The germline V gene encodes CDR1 LNHDA and CDR2 SQIVND (reference sequence). Between the trimmed V and J ends, which lost 7 bases and 6 bases, there was a span of 13 bases. The CDR3 runs 14 residues. The variable domain in full, completed from reference TRBV19 and TRBJ1-6, reads DGGITQSPKYLFRKEGQNVTLSCEQNLNHDAMYWYRQDPGQGLRLIYYSQIVNDFQKGDIAEGYSVSREKKESFPLTVTSAQKNPTAFYLCASNDRGVNSPLHFGNGTRLTVT.

J is TRBJ2-1 and V is TRBV7-2, with D possibly being TRBD1 or TRBD2 (5 bases each). The CDR3 spans 12 residues. The V gene's germline CDR1 is SGHTA and CDR2 FQGNSA. V gave up 1 base and J gave up 12 bases, with 10 bases separating them. The CDR3 coding sequence is TGTGCCAGCAGCTTAGGGGTGGGACCGCAGTTCTTC. It codes for CASSLGVGPQFF.

The chain combines TRBV29-1 with TRBJ2-3; the match to TRBD1 covers 12 bases. This CDR3 region has 17 residues. Germline V gene lookup returns CDR1 SQVTM and CDR2 ANQGSEA. With 6 bases clipped from V and 8 bases from J, the junction kept 18 bases outside the gene matches. CDR3 sequence: CSVGRIQAGTGGTTQYF. The CDR3 DNA reads TGCAGCGTCGGTCGGATACAAGCCGGGACAGGGGGCACTACGCAGTATTTT.

In nucleotides, the CDR3 is TGTGCCAGCAGCGCGGGGCCAAAAAGGGAGCAGTACTTC. Translated: CASSAGPKREQYF. V gene TRBV11-3 combines with J gene TRBJ2-7; D is perhaps TRBD2 (6 bases). V was shortened by 5 bases and J by 7 bases, with 15 bases between the two germline ends. Germline assignment: CDR1 SGHNT and CDR2 YENEEA. CDR3 length: 13 residues. The variable domain in full, with the rest retrieved from reference TRBV11-3 and TRBJ2-7, is EAGVVQSPRYKIIEKKQPVAFWCNPISGHNTLYWYLQNLGQGPELLIRYENEEAVDDSQLPKDRFSAERLKGVDSTLKIQPAELGDSAVYLCASSAGPKREQYFGPGTRLTVT.

The gene calls are TRBV5-1 and TRBJ2-4, with D possibly matching TRBD1 (6 bases). The CDR3 spans 14 residues. V lost 0 bases to trimming and J lost 7 bases, with 11 bases between them. Looked up from germline, CDR1 is SGHRS and CDR2 is YFSETQ. The CDR3 loop is CASSLDDRTNIQYF. The CDR3 nucleotides are TGCGCCAGCAGCTTGGACGACAGGACGAACATTCAGTACTTC.

The DNA for the CDR3 is TGTGCCAGCAGTGTTAACTACGAGCAGTACTTC. As protein: CASSVNYEQYF. This rearrangement joins TRBV6-1 to TRBJ2-7, with D unresolved. CDR3 size: 11 residues. Germline V gives CDR1 MNHNS, CDR2 SASEGT. V gave up 4 bases and J gave up 3 bases, with 4 bases separating them.